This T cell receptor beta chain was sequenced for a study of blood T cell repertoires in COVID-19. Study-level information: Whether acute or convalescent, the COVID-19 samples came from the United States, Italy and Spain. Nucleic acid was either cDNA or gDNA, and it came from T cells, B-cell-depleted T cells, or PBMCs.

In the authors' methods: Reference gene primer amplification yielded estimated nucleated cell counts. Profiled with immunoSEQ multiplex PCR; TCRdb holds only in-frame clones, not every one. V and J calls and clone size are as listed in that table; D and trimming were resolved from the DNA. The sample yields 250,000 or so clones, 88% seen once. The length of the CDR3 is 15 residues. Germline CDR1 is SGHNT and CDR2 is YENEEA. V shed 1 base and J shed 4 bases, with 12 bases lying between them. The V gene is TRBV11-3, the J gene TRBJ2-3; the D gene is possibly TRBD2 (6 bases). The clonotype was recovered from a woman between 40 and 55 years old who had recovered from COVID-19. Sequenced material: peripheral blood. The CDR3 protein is CASSLAAIAADTQYF. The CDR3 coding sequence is TGTGCCAGCAGCTTAGCCGCGATAGCGGCAGATACGCAGTATTTT.